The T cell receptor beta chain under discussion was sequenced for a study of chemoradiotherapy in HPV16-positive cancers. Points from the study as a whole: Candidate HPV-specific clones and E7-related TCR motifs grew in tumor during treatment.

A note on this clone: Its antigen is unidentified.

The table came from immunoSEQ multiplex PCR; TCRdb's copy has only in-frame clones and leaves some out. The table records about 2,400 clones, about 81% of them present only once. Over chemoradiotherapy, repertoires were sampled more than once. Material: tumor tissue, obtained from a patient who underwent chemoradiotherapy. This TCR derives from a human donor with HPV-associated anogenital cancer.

The CDR3 spells CASITTGPNEQFF. For the CDR3, the DNA is TGTGCCAGCATCACTACGGGGCCGAATGAGCAGTTCTTC. J is TRBJ2-1 and V is TRBV7-2; the D gene could be TRBD1 or TRBD2 (5 bases each). The CDR3 sequence is 13 residues long. The V gene lost 7 bases and the J gene lost 7 bases, with 14 bases spanning the gap. Germline loops: CDR1 SGHTA, CDR2 FQGNSA.